The TCR beta chain under discussion was sequenced for a study of CD4 T cells in relation to SARS-CoV-2 and coronaviruses. Measured with immunoSEQ multiplex PCR; TCRdb has only the in-frame clones, and not every one. The repertoire holds about 22,000 clones, with over 65% as singletons. Before the COVID-19 pandemic, during about 2010-2018, CD4+ T cells were taken from unexposed donors. After less than 11 days of culture, CD4+ T cells were isolated. Testing used SARS-CoV-2 S/N and four cold-coronavirus spikes on unexposed-donor CD4+ T cells, cells permitting. V was pared by 5 bases and J by 0 bases, with 18 bases between. The germline gives CDR1 MNHEY, CDR2 SMNVEV (reference sequence). This CDR3 has 17 residues. In this sample, this clone turned up a few times. As yet, its antigen is unknown.

The receptor's source is a human donor in good health. The material sequenced was CD4+ T cells from PBMCs, cultured in vitro. This chain links TRBV27 with TRBJ2-3; D perhaps matches TRBD2 (5 bases). CDR3 in amino acids: CASSKDSSLSSTDTQYF. The CDR3 DNA reads as TGTGCCAGCAGTAAAGATTCTAGCCTCTCTAGCACAGATACGCAGTATTTT.